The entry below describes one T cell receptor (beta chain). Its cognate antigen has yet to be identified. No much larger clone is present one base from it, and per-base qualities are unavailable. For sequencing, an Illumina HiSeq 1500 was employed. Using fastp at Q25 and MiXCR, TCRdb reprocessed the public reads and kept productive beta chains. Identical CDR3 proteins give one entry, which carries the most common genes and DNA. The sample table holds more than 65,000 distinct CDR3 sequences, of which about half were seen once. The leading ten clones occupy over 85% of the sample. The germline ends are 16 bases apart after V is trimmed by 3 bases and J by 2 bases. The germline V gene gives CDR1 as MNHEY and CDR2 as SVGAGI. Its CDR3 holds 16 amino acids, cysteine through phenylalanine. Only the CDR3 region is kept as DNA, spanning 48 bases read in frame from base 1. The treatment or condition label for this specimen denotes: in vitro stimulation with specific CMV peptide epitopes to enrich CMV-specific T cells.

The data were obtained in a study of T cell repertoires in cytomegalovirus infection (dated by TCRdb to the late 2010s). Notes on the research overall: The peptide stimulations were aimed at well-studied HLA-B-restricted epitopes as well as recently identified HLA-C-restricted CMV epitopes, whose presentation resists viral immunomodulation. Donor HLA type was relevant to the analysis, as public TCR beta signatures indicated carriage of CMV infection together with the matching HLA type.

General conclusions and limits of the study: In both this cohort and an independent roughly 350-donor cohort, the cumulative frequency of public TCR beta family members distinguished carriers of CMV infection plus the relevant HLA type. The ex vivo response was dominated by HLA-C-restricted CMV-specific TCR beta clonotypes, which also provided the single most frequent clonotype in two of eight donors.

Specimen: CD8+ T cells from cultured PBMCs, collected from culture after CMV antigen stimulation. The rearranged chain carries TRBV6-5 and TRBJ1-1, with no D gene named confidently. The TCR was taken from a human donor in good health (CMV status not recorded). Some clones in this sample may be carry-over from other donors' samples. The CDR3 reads CASSYSGSGLNTEAFF. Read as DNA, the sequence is TGTGCCAGCAGTTATAGTGGGTCGGGGTTAAACACTGAAGCTTTCTTT.